This is a list of T cell receptor beta chains from one sample in a study of blood T cell repertoires in COVID-19. This table comes from immunoSEQ multiplex PCR, and its TCRdb copy is limited to in-frame clones, with some not included. The table includes around 200,000 clones, 70% to 90% detected once. The specimen sequenced was peripheral blood. All receptors derive from a man between 35 and 55 years old with active or convalescent COVID-19. The CDR3 runs from the conserved cysteine through the conserved F or W. D genes are given only for firm matches. Some rows have no size entry. The others give once, few or many, or a class for an expanded clone.

CDR3 DNA: TGTGCCAGCAGCCGGGTAGTATATGAGCAGTTCTTC
CDR3 protein: CASSRVVYEQFF
V gene: TRBV5-6
D gene: .
J gene: TRBJ2-1
clone size: .

CDR3 DNA: TGTGCCAGCAGTTCCCCAGGGGACCCTGGAAACACCATATATTTT
CDR3 protein: CASSSPGDPGNTIYF
V gene: TRBV28
D gene: .
J gene: TRBJ1-3
clone size: few

CDR3 DNA: TGTGCCAGTAGTGGGACACGGGCGATTAGTAGCACCGGGGAGCTGTTTTTT
CDR3 protein: CASSGTRAISSTGELFF
V gene: TRBV19
D gene: .
J gene: TRBJ2-2
clone size: .

CDR3 DNA: TGTGCCAGCAGTTTACCCCCGGGACAGGATCCCAATGGCTACACCTTC
CDR3 protein: CASSLPPGQDPNGYTF
V gene: TRBV28
D gene: TRBD1
J gene: TRBJ1-2
clone size: .

CDR3 DNA: TGTGCCAGCAGTTACTCTCGAGGCGTTTTCTACGAGCAGTACTTC
CDR3 protein: CASSYSRGVFYEQYF
V gene: TRBV6-5
D gene: .
J gene: TRBJ2-7
clone size: .

CDR3 DNA: TGTGCCAGCAGTAACCCCCAGGGCTATGGCTACACCTTC
CDR3 protein: CASSNPQGYGYTF
V gene: TRBV6-5
D gene: .
J gene: TRBJ1-2
clone size: .

CDR3 DNA: TGTGCCAGCAGCTTAAAATCGACAGGGGGTTACCACGAGCAGTACTTC
CDR3 protein: CASSLKSTGGYHEQYF
V gene: TRBV11-3
D gene: TRBD1
J gene: TRBJ2-7
clone size: .

CDR3 DNA: TGTGCCAGCAGCTCGCGCAGGGCCGTAACAGATACGCAGTATTTT
CDR3 protein: CASSSRRAVTDTQYF
V gene: TRBV7-2
D gene: .
J gene: TRBJ2-3
clone size: .

CDR3 DNA: TGTGCCAGCAGCCGCCACACTGTGGACAGGCACTCTGGGGCCAACGTCCTGACTTTC
CDR3 protein: CASSRHTVDRHSGANVLTF
V gene: TRBV7-3
D gene: TRBD1
J gene: TRBJ2-6
clone size: .

CDR3 DNA: TGTGCCAGCAGCTTAGACGGCGGAGGGGGCGAAGGTTATGAAAAACTGTTTTTT
CDR3 protein: CASSLDGGGGEGYEKLFF
V gene: TRBV7-9
D gene: TRBD1
J gene: TRBJ1-4
clone size: .

CDR3 DNA: TGTGCCAGTAGTATAGACAGGAACACTGAAGCTTTCTTT
CDR3 protein: CASSIDRNTEAFF
V gene: TRBV19
D gene: .
J gene: TRBJ1-1
clone size: .

CDR3 DNA: TGCGCCAGCAGCTTGGTACAGGACTATGGCTACACCTTC
CDR3 protein: CASSLVQDYGYTF
V gene: TRBV5-1
D gene: .
J gene: TRBJ1-2
clone size: .

CDR3 DNA: TGTGCCAGCACCGGAGACCCCACTGAAGCTTTCTTT
CDR3 protein: CASTGDPTEAFF
V gene: TRBV11-3
D gene: .
J gene: TRBJ1-1
clone size: .

CDR3 DNA: TGTGCCAGCAGCCCTGGGCCGAACACTGAAGCTTTCTTT
CDR3 protein: CASSPGPNTEAFF
V gene: TRBV7-9
D gene: .
J gene: TRBJ1-1
clone size: .

CDR3 DNA: TGTGCCAGTAGTATTGGGTCAGGGGGCCTAATGAACACTGAAGCTTTCTTT
CDR3 protein: CASSIGSGGLMNTEAFF
V gene: TRBV19
D gene: TRBD1
J gene: TRBJ1-1
clone size: .

CDR3 DNA: TGTGCCAGCAGCTTGGGTGGGGCCGTAGATGAGCAGTTCTTC
CDR3 protein: CASSLGGAVDEQFF
V gene: TRBV5-4
D gene: .
J gene: TRBJ2-1
clone size: .

CDR3 DNA: TGTGCCAGCAGCTTAGATCGCGGGGGACGTGAGCAGTACTTC
CDR3 protein: CASSLDRGGREQYF
V gene: TRBV11-3
D gene: TRBD2
J gene: TRBJ2-7
clone size: .

CDR3 DNA: TGTGCCTGGAGTGTTGGAGGGAATCAGCCCCAGCATTTT
CDR3 protein: CAWSVGGNQPQHF
V gene: TRBV30
D gene: .
J gene: TRBJ1-5
clone size: .

CDR3 DNA: TGCGCCAGCAGCCGACAGGGCCTCGTCATCTCTGGAAACACCATATATTTT
CDR3 protein: CASSRQGLVISGNTIYF
V gene: TRBV4-1
D gene: TRBD1
J gene: TRBJ1-3
clone size: few

CDR3 DNA: TGTGCCAGCAGCCAGGGACAGGGGAGCACTGAAGCTTTCTTT
CDR3 protein: CASSQGQGSTEAFF
V gene: TRBV11-3
D gene: TRBD1
J gene: TRBJ1-1
clone size: .

CDR3 DNA: TGTGCCAGCAGCGGGGGACAGGTTAGGATGTTGGCGAACACTGAAGCTTTCTTT
CDR3 protein: CASSGGQVRMLANTEAFF
V gene: TRBV5-4
D gene: TRBD1
J gene: TRBJ1-1
clone size: .

CDR3 DNA: TGTGCCAGCGCACGCTCCAGCTCCTACGAGCAGTACTTC
CDR3 protein: CASARSSSYEQYF
V gene: TRBV6-5
D gene: .
J gene: TRBJ2-7
clone size: .

CDR3 DNA: TGTGCCAGTAGTAACAGGGCTTATCAGCCCCAGCATTTT
CDR3 protein: CASSNRAYQPQHF
V gene: TRBV19
D gene: .
J gene: TRBJ1-5
clone size: .

CDR3 DNA: TGTGCCAGCAGTTACGCGGCAAGAAACTATGGCTACACCTTC
CDR3 protein: CASSYAARNYGYTF
V gene: TRBV6-5
D gene: .
J gene: TRBJ1-2
clone size: .

CDR3 DNA: TGTGCCAGCAGCGGGGGACAGGGGAGTTATAATGAGCAGTTCTTC
CDR3 protein: CASSGGQGSYNEQFF
V gene: TRBV7-2
D gene: TRBD1
J gene: TRBJ2-1
clone size: .

CDR3 DNA: TGTGCCAGCAGCCAAGATGTCCGGGGCAATGAGCAGTTCTTC
CDR3 protein: CASSQDVRGNEQFF
V gene: TRBV3-1/TRBV3-2
D gene: .
J gene: TRBJ2-1
clone size: .

CDR3 DNA: TGCGCCAGCGCGGCGGGCGGACCGGGCGATACGCAGTATTTT
CDR3 protein: CASAAGGPGDTQYF
V gene: TRBV5-1
D gene: .
J gene: TRBJ2-3
clone size: .

CDR3 DNA: TGTGCCAGCCGTTTTGGTACAGGGAGTCAGCCCCAGCATTTT
CDR3 protein: CASRFGTGSQPQHF
V gene: TRBV2
D gene: .
J gene: TRBJ1-5
clone size: .

CDR3 DNA: TGTGCCAGCCGGGGTGAGGGCGAGCAGTACTTC
CDR3 protein: CASRGEGEQYF
V gene: TRBV2
D gene: .
J gene: TRBJ2-7
clone size: .

CDR3 DNA: TGTGCCAGCAGTTTAAGGCAGGGGCTCGGCGGGGAGCTGTTTTTT
CDR3 protein: CASSLRQGLGGELFF
V gene: TRBV6-5
D gene: .
J gene: TRBJ2-2
clone size: .

CDR3 DNA: TGTGCCAGCAGCCAACGCAGGACAGACTATGGCTACACCTTC
CDR3 protein: CASSQRRTDYGYTF
V gene: TRBV6-6
D gene: .
J gene: TRBJ1-2
clone size: .

CDR3 DNA: TGCGCCAGCAGCTTGTCCCCGACTAGCGGCGAGACCCAGTACTTC
CDR3 protein: CASSLSPTSGETQYF
V gene: TRBV5-1
D gene: TRBD2
J gene: TRBJ2-5
clone size: .

CDR3 DNA: TGTGCCAGCAGTCGTCCACAGGGACCTAAGGACGAGCAGTACTTC
CDR3 protein: CASSRPQGPKDEQYF
V gene: TRBV6-2/TRBV6-3
D gene: .
J gene: TRBJ2-7
clone size: .

CDR3 DNA: TGCGCCAGCAGCCAAGAAACTTCGGCAGGCGCCCTTGAAGCTTTCTTT
CDR3 protein: CASSQETSAGALEAFF
V gene: TRBV4-1
D gene: .
J gene: TRBJ1-1
clone size: .

CDR3 DNA: TGCGCCAGCAGCTTGGGGGCAGGGTACACCGGGGAGCTGTTTTTT
CDR3 protein: CASSLGAGYTGELFF
V gene: TRBV5-1
D gene: .
J gene: TRBJ2-2
clone size: .

CDR3 DNA: TGTGCCAGCAGTTTGAAAGCGGGGGGCAGGGAGACCCAGTACTTC
CDR3 protein: CASSLKAGGRETQYF
V gene: TRBV28
D gene: TRBD2
J gene: TRBJ2-5
clone size: once